This TCR beta chain was sequenced in a study of brain T cells in children with intractable seizures. With regard to this clone: What it binds is unknown.

Findings and caveats of the study: Only CDR3 sequence similarity suggested viral specificity, without known HCMV serostatus. Clones missing pre-surgery may reflect undersampling of that blood sample.

The sequenced cases were selected for having the highest brain T cell transcript signatures. Before surgery, patients took at least one anti-epileptic drug. Some clones are missing from TCRdb's copy, which holds only in-frame ones; the method was immunoSEQ multiplex PCR. The table lists under 150,000 clones, 94% of them singletons. Germline trimming cut 8 bases from V and 4 bases from J; bases unmatched to any gene: 4. The CDR3 covers 14 residues. CDR1 MDHEN and CDR2 SYDVKM come from the germline V gene. The receptor comes from a boy younger than two with hemimegalencephaly and intractable seizures. The material was peripheral blood, obtained at surgery. The chain combines TRBV28 with TRBJ2-1; 11 bases fit TRBD2. The CDR3 region is CASWGTSGYNEQFF. The DNA of the CDR3 is TGTGCCAGCTGGGGGACTAGCGGTTACAATGAGCAGTTCTTC.